This entry lists 29 T cell receptor beta chains sequenced from one sample in a study of chemoradiotherapy in HPV16-positive cancers. Libraries were prepared by immunoSEQ multiplex PCR; TCRdb keeps only in-frame clonotypes and omits some of them. The sample has a few thousand clones, 87% seen once. The sample in question was tumor tissue, obtained from a patient who underwent chemoradiotherapy. The receptor source for this set is a human donor with HPV-associated anogenital cancer.

The chain links TRBV5-6 to TRBJ2-3, with D perhaps TRBD2 (7 bases). CDR3 length: 15 residues. The germline V and J ends were trimmed by 10 bases and 3 bases, with 21 bases remaining between them. Germline values: CDR1 SGHDT, CDR2 YYEEEE. CDR3 DNA sequence: TGTGCCTCCCGTGAGGGGGGGCCTACGACAGATACGCAGTATTTT. Its protein product is CASREGGPTTDTQYF.

This clone was observed once. V gene TRBV19 combines with J gene TRBJ2-6, with unresolved D. The CDR3 is 16 residues long. The V end lost 5 bases, the J end lost 0 bases, and 11 bases lay between the germline ends. The germline CDR1 and CDR2 sequences are LNHDA and SQIVND (reference sequence). The CDR3 protein is CASSLKGSSGANVLTF. The CDR3 DNA is TGTGCCAGTAGTCTAAAGGGTAGCTCTGGGGCCAACGTCCTGACTTTC.

The V and J genes are TRBV5-1 and TRBJ1-5; tentatively, D is TRBD1 (5 bases). Germline V lookup: CDR1 SGHRS, CDR2 YFSETQ. V lost 4 bases and J lost 3, with 8 bases in between. This CDR3 spans 13 amino acids. The CDR3 loop reads CASSRGDNQPQHF. The CDR3, as DNA: TGCGCCAGCAGCCGGGGGGACAATCAGCCCCAGCATTTT.

The rearrangement uses TRBV7-9 and TRBJ2-1; no reliable D call. CDR1 and CDR2 from the germline V gene are SEHNR and FQNEAQ (reference sequence). V shed 8 bases and J shed 4 bases, with 6 bases lying between them. The CDR3 spans 11 residues. Here the CDR3 reads CASGLYNEQFF. As DNA, the CDR3 is TGTGCCAGCGGCCTGTACAATGAGCAGTTCTTC.

This chain connects TRBV6-6 to TRBJ1-4, with D possibly being TRBD1 (6 bases). The CDR3 runs 13 residues. V was pared by 6 bases and J by 5 bases, with 10 bases between. CDR1 MNHNY and CDR2 SVGAGI come from the germline V gene (reference sequence). CDR3 residues: CASRGQLNEKLFF. The CDR3 nucleotides read TGTGCCAGCAGAGGACAGCTAAATGAAAAACTGTTTTTT.

The chain couples TRBV27 to TRBJ2-1, with D perhaps matching TRBD2 (5 bases). The germline V gene has CDR1 MNHEY and CDR2 SMNVEV (reference sequence). The CDR3 extends over 15 amino acids. V was shortened by 4 bases and J by 5 bases, with 15 bases between the two germline ends. CDR3 in amino acids: CASSSGGGNHNEQFF. CDR3 DNA sequence: TGTGCCAGCAGTTCTGGAGGTGGAAACCACAATGAGCAGTTCTTC.

This rearrangement joins TRBV10-3 to TRBJ2-1; the D gene is possibly TRBD2 (6 bases). The CDR3 runs 12 residues. Trimming shortened V by 3 bases and J by 12 bases, and 12 bases separated the two germline ends. Germline V lookup: CDR1 ENHRY, CDR2 SYGVKD. The CDR3 nucleotides read TGTGCCATCAGTGATACGGGAGTCGCGCAGTTCTTC. Its translation is CAISDTGVAQFF.

In its sample, this clone was seen once. The chain combines TRBV29-1 with TRBJ1-3; D remains unclear. The CDR3 loop spans 12 amino acids. Germline loops: CDR1 SQVTM, CDR2 ANQGSEA. Trimming took 7 bases from V and 2 from J, leaving 9 bases between them. CDR3 loop: CSAGPTGNTIYF. The DNA of the CDR3 is TGCAGCGCCGGTCCTACTGGAAACACCATATATTTT.

This clone was seen a few times. A read error may produce the germline difference seen at one junction end. The chain employs TRBV6-1 and TRBJ1-5; the D is unclear. Germline V gene sequence: CDR1 MNHNS, CDR2 SASEGT. The CDR3 length is 14 residues. CDR3: CASSEDRRNLPQHF. CDR3 in DNA: TGTGCCAGCAGTGAAGATAGGAGGAATCTGCCCCAGCATTTT.

The chain is built from TRBV27 and TRBJ2-4; 9 bases fit TRBD1. Losses at the gene ends were 5 bases for V and 2 bases for J; bases not matched to a gene: 7. The CDR3 has 16 residues. CDR1 is MNHEY and CDR2 is SMNVEV in the germline V gene (reference sequence). The CDR3 protein is CASSLGTGQTKNIQYF. The CDR3 region has the DNA TGTGCCAGCAGTCTAGGGACAGGGCAGACCAAAAACATTCAGTACTTC.

The V gene is TRBV28, the J gene TRBJ1-6, with D possibly being TRBD1 (6 bases). This CDR3 is 17 amino acids long. The germline V and J ends were trimmed by 3 bases and 5 bases, with 17 bases remaining between them. Germline V gene data show CDR1 as MDHEN and CDR2 as SYDVKM. This chain's CDR3 is CASSFGGGASDNSPLHF. CDR3 DNA: TGTGCCAGCAGTTTTGGCGGGGGCGCGTCCGATAATTCACCCCTCCACTTT.

V usage is TRBV27 and J usage is TRBJ2-7; D is possibly TRBD1 (5 bases). Germline CDR1 reads MNHEY; CDR2 reads SMNVEV (reference sequence). The CDR3 runs 17 residues. The germline V and J ends were trimmed by 5 bases and 7 bases, with 27 bases remaining between them. The CDR3 sequence is CASSPLLSRKGKEEQYF. The DNA for the CDR3 is TGTGCCAGCAGTCCCCTGCTGTCCCGTAAGGGGAAGGAGGAGCAGTACTTC.

The chain combines TRBV19 with TRBJ2-7, with 10 bases matching TRBD1. This CDR3 region has 15 residues. V shed 8 bases and J 6 bases; nucleotides not matched to a gene: 13. Germline lookup yields CDR1 LNHDA and CDR2 SQIVND (reference sequence). CDR3 DNA sequence: TGTGCCAGTTCCCACGACAGGGGGCTCAAAGGCGAGCAGTACTTC. Translation: CASSHDRGLKGEQYF.

The gene calls are TRBV2 and TRBJ1-1; D unresolved. CDR1 is SNHLY, CDR2 FYNNEI, per germline. The CDR3 is 13 residues long. V dropped 4 bases and J dropped 0 bases, with 6 bases sitting between them. In DNA, the CDR3 is TGTGCCAGCAGTGGGAATATGAACACTGAAGCTTTCTTT. Translation gives CASSGNMNTEAFF.

The V call is TRBV6-1, the J call TRBJ2-1; D may match TRBD1 or TRBD2 (6 bases each). Looked up from germline, CDR1 is MNHNS and CDR2 is SASEGT. The V end lost 2 bases, the J end lost 12 bases, and 14 bases lay between the germline ends. The CDR3 extends over 13 amino acids. Here the CDR3 DNA reads TGTGCCAGCAGTGAAAGGTGGAGGGGGAGGCAGTTCTTC. It encodes CASSERWRGRQFF.

V gene TRBV4-2 combines with J gene TRBJ1-5, with no clear D. From germline, CDR1 is LGHNA and CDR2 YNFKEQ. Trimming took 1 base from V and 7 from J, leaving 14 bases between them. This CDR3 has 15 amino acids. The CDR3 nucleotides read TGTGCCAGCAGCCAAGCCGACCAGGCAGCCCAGCCCCAGCATTTT. This gives the protein CASSQADQAAQPQHF.

This rearrangement joins TRBV6-6 to TRBJ2-5, with TRBD2 matching 7 bases. V lost 7 bases to trimming and J lost 2 bases; unmatched junction nucleotides: 4. The germline V gene encodes CDR1 MNHNY and CDR2 SVGAGI (reference sequence). The CDR3 extends over 13 amino acids. CDR3 residues: CASTRTSQETQYF. Here the CDR3 DNA reads TGTGCCAGCACCCGGACTAGTCAAGAGACCCAGTACTTC.

CDR3 coding DNA: TGTGCCAGCAGCTACTTAGCGGGAGAAGATACGCAGTATTTT. Translation: CASSYLAGEDTQYF. The chain recombines TRBV7-3 with TRBJ2-3; 9 nucleotides align to TRBD2. V lost 4 bases to trimming and J lost 5 bases; unmatched junction nucleotides: 4. There are 14 residues in the CDR3. Germline loops: CDR1 SGHTA, CDR2 FQGTGA.

V and J are TRBV9 and TRBJ2-1; D is tentatively TRBD1 or TRBD2 (5 bases each). The CDR3 is 14 amino acids. Trimming pared 4 bases from V and 6 bases from J, leaving 14 bases between. Germline V gene lookup returns CDR1 SGDLS and CDR2 YYNGEE. DNA for the CDR3: TGTGCCAGCAGCAGGACAAGGGAGCGCAATGAGCAGTTCTTC. It yields the protein CASSRTRERNEQFF.

This chain joins TRBV4-1 and TRBJ1-2; D gene ambiguous. The CDR3 covers 13 residues. CDR1 and CDR2 from the germline V gene are MGHRA and YSYEKL. V dropped 0 bases and J dropped 8 bases, with 10 bases sitting between them. For the CDR3, the DNA is TGCGCCAGCAGCCAAGAGGTTTACCGGGGCTACACCTTC. Residues: CASSQEVYRGYTF.

The rearrangement joins TRBV9 to TRBJ2-5; 14 bases line up with TRBD2. This CDR3 contains 16 residues. The J segment lost 1 base and the V segment lost 4 bases, leaving 3 bases of the junction unmatched. CDR1 is SGDLS, CDR2 YYNGEE, per germline. DNA for the CDR3: TGTGCCAGCAGCCCTGGGACTAGCGGGAGCCAAGAGACCCAGTACTTC. It translates to CASSPGTSGSQETQYF.

Only one count was recorded for this clone. The V and J genes are TRBV18 and TRBJ2-3; D perhaps matches TRBD2 (6 bases). This CDR3 region has 17 residues. V gave up 3 bases and J gave up 1 base, with 17 bases separating them. Germline V lookup: CDR1 KGHSH, CDR2 LQKENI. The CDR3 DNA sequence: TGTGCCAGCTCACCCGTGCCCCCTACGGGGGGCACAGATACGCAGTATTTT. Translated: CASSPVPPTGGTDTQYF.

V is TRBV27 and J is TRBJ2-7, with TRBD1 matching over 7 bases. The V and J ends lost 4 bases and 5 bases, in that order; junction bases with no gene match: 11. Germline V lookup: CDR1 MNHEY, CDR2 SMNVEV (reference sequence). The CDR3 loop spans 15 amino acids. CDR3 in DNA: TGTGCCAGCAGTTACCGGGACAGCATGGGCAACGAGCAGTACTTC. Amino acid sequence: CASSYRDSMGNEQYF.

V gene TRBV11-3 combines with J gene TRBJ1-1; D gene unclear. Germline-derived CDR1 and CDR2 are SGHNT and YENEEA. V lost 0 bases and J 4 bases, leaving 0 bases between the germline ends. This CDR3 is 11 amino acids long. CDR3 nucleotides: TGTGCCAGCAGCTTAGACACTGAAGCTTTCTTT. Protein: CASSLDTEAFF.

This chain's CDR3 is CASSPEGTYGYTF. CDR3 nucleotides: TGTGCCAGCTCACCAGAGGGGACCTATGGCTACACCTTC. J is TRBJ1-2 and V is TRBV18, with a weak D call TRBD1 (5 bases). Germline V gene sequence: CDR1 KGHSH, CDR2 LQKENI. The CDR3 contains 13 residues. Trimming shortened V by 2 bases and J by 4 bases, and 8 bases separated the two germline ends.

The chain has TRBV29-1 and TRBJ2-2; D possibly corresponds to TRBD1 (6 bases). Germline V lookup: CDR1 SQVTM, CDR2 ANQGSEA. Trimming shortened V by 1 base and J by 7 bases, and 13 bases separated the two germline ends. The CDR3 has 14 amino acids. The CDR3 region is CSVEVRGGIGELFF. In DNA, the CDR3 is TGCAGCGTTGAAGTACGAGGGGGAATCGGGGAGCTGTTTTTT.

The chain links TRBV6-5 to TRBJ1-2, with TRBD1 identical over 10 bases. The CDR3 is 16 amino acids. Germline assignment: CDR1 MNHEY and CDR2 SVGAGI. V gave up 0 bases and J gave up 1 base; unmatched junction bases: 2. CDR3 in amino acids: CASSYSRTGGNYGYTF. The CDR3 DNA sequence: TGTGCCAGCAGTTACTCAAGGACAGGGGGTAACTATGGCTACACCTTC.

The chain carries TRBV28 and TRBJ1-2; 7 nucleotides line up with TRBD1. The J segment lost 3 bases and the V segment lost 6 bases, leaving 4 bases of the junction unmatched. The germline V gene has CDR1 MDHEN and CDR2 SYDVKM. The CDR3 spans 13 residues. DNA of the CDR3: TGTGCCAGCAGCGACGGGACAGACTATGGCTACACCTTC. The encoded protein is CASSDGTDYGYTF.

The rearrangement joins TRBV12-5 to TRBJ1-5; D unresolved. The CDR3 length is 13 residues. Per germline, CDR1 LGHNT and CDR2 FRNRAP. Trimming stripped 6 bases from V and 2 bases from J, with 8 bases between. The CDR3 DNA is TGTGCTAGTGGGCAAGTCGGCAATCAGCCCCAGCATTTT. The encoded protein is CASGQVGNQPQHF. Combining the CDR3 with reference TRBV12-5 and TRBJ1-5 gives the whole variable domain DARVTQTPRHKVTEMGQEVTMRCQPILGHNTVFWYRQTMMQGLELLAYFRNRAPLDDSGMPKDRFSAEMPDATLATLKIQPSEPRDSAVYFCASGQVGNQPQHFGDGTRLSIL.